This TCR beta chain was obtained from a study of naive and memory T cell subsets. An equimolar mix of two oligonucleotides served as the beta constant-region primer for TRBC1 and TRBC2. The ligated cDNA underwent four PCR rounds using SP2 and nested alpha and beta constant-region primers. A single record per CDR3 protein comes from TCRdb applying MiXCR to the UMI-ligation and nested PCR reads. The sample yields some 110,000 distinct CDR3 sequences, 36% seen once. V gave up 4 bases and J gave up 3 bases, with 10 bases separating them. This CDR3 is built from 12 residues. Germline loops: CDR1 SQVTM, CDR2 ANQGSEA.

The genes are TRBV29-1 and TRBJ2-7; maybe TRBD1 (5 bases). The source of this sequence is a human donor in good health. The material sequenced was central memory CD4+ T cells from blood. The CDR3 coding sequence is TGCAGCGTTGGACAGTCTCACTACGAGCAGTACTTC. Translated: CSVGQSHYEQYF.